The rows below give T cell receptor beta chains drawn from one sample of a study of blood T cell repertoires in COVID-19. Profiling relied on immunoSEQ multiplex PCR, and the TCRdb table lists in-frame clones only, not all of them. This table holds fewer than 350,000 clones, 85% to 90% found once. The sample comprised PBMCs or T cells enriched from blood (not recorded which). These receptors were collected from a woman in her 30s with acute COVID-19. Each CDR3 is given with its conserved first and last residue. A D gene is named only where the DNA matches it firmly. For some rows the clone size is stated as once, few or many, or as a class when expanded; others skip it.

NA	TRBJ1-3	TRBV5-5	NA	CASSLPGATGNTIYF	TGTGCCAGCAGCTTGCCGGGAGCAACTGGAAACACCATATATTTT
NA	TRBJ1-1	TRBV7-2	NA	CASSLARVNTEAFF	TGTGCCAGCAGCTTAGCCAGGGTGAACACTGAAGCTTTCTTT
NA	TRBJ2-1	TRBV2	TRBD2	CASSVRAGGGNNEQFF	TGTGCCAGCAGTGTGAGAGCGGGAGGAGGTAACAATGAGCAGTTCTTC
NA	TRBJ2-3	TRBV10-1	TRBD1	CASSEEAGQGSDTQYF	TGCGCCAGCAGTGAAGAGGCGGGACAGGGGTCAGATACGCAGTATTTT
NA	TRBJ2-5	TRBV19	TRBD2	CASKGLAGGYETQYF	TGTGCCAGTAAGGGACTAGCGGGAGGTTATGAGACCCAGTACTTC
NA	TRBJ2-3	TRBV4-1	TRBD2	CASSQALAGGLQGRDTQYF	TGCGCCAGCAGCCAAGCTCTAGCGGGAGGACTCCAAGGGCGAGATACGCAGTATTTT
once	TRBJ1-5	TRBV30	NA	CAWSVGGDQPQHF	TGTGCCTGGAGTGTGGGGGGGGATCAGCCCCAGCATTTT
NA	TRBJ2-2	TRBV19	NA	CASSSSGTRKSGELFF	TGTGCCAGTAGTTCTAGTGGCACCCGAAAGTCCGGGGAGCTGTTTTTT
NA	TRBJ2-7	TRBV18	NA	CASSPQNYPDYEQYF	TGTGCCAGCTCACCACAGAACTATCCGGACTACGAGCAGTACTTC
NA	TRBJ2-3	TRBV7-9	TRBD1	CASSVANQGVITDTQYF	TGTGCCAGCAGCGTAGCGAATCAGGGGGTGATCACAGATACGCAGTATTTT
NA	TRBJ1-3	TRBV4-1	TRBD1	CASSLSTGEGNTIYF	TGCGCCAGCAGCCTTTCCACAGGGGAAGGAAACACCATATATTTT
NA	TRBJ1-1	TRBV2	TRBD1	CASIGTGGNTEAFF	TGTGCCAGCATCGGGACAGGGGGGAACACTGAAGCTTTCTTT
NA	TRBJ2-7	TRBV5-1	TRBD2	CASNGGGIAGGPNEQYF	TGCGCCAGCAATGGCGGGGGAATAGCGGGAGGCCCCAACGAGCAGTACTTC
NA	TRBJ2-3	TRBV5-1	TRBD1	CASSPDNRGTYTQYF	TGCGCCAGCAGCCCGGATAACAGGGGCACATATACGCAGTATTTT
once	TRBJ2-1	TRBV5-1	TRBD1	CASSLGQGALAEPRDEQFF	TGCGCCAGCAGCTTGGGACAGGGGGCACTAGCGGAGCCTCGGGATGAGCAGTTCTTC
few	TRBJ1-5	TRBV28	TRBD1	CASSLRDRAYSNQPQHF	TGTGCCAGCAGTTTAAGGGACAGGGCTTATAGCAATCAGCCCCAGCATTTT
NA	TRBJ2-1	TRBV3-1/TRBV3-2	NA	CASSQVEYSYNEQFF	TGTGCCAGCAGCCAAGTCGAGTACTCCTACAATGAGCAGTTCTTC
NA	TRBJ2-7	TRBV6-5	NA	CASAGGKVIPDEQYF	TGTGCCAGCGCCGGAGGAAAGGTAATCCCAGACGAGCAGTACTTC
NA	TRBJ2-1	TRBV24-1	NA	CATSDPTEYNEQFF	TGTGCCACCAGTGACCCCACAGAATACAATGAGCAGTTCTTC
NA	TRBJ2-7	TRBV29-1	TRBD2	CSVVWGLAHEQYF	TGCAGCGTTGTTTGGGGACTAGCACACGAGCAGTACTTC
NA	TRBJ2-1	TRBV7-8	NA	CASSLVRRDIGEFF	TGTGCCAGCAGCTTAGTTCGGAGGGATATTGGAGAGTTCTTC
once	TRBJ1-1	TRBV6-5	NA	CASSQGSNTEAFF	TGTGCCAGCAGCCAGGGTTCGAACACTGAAGCTTTCTTT
NA	TRBJ2-7	TRBV4-1	NA	CASSQDRGPWEQYF	TGCGCCAGCAGCCAAGATCGGGGTCCTTGGGAGCAGTACTTC
once	TRBJ2-7	TRBV7-9	NA	CASSRVDGPYEQYF	TGTGCCAGCAGCCGGGTAGACGGCCCCTACGAGCAGTACTTC
NA	TRBJ2-7	TRBV27	NA	CASSPSNGYEQYF	TGTGCCAGCAGTCCGAGTAACGGCTACGAGCAGTACTTC
NA	TRBJ2-1	TRBV4-1	TRBD2	CASTGTSRTYNEQFF	TGCGCCAGCACAGGGACTAGCCGGACCTACAATGAGCAGTTCTTC
NA	TRBJ2-7	TRBV7-9	NA	CASSLPYSPYEQYF	TGTGCCAGCAGCTTACCGTACAGCCCCTACGAGCAGTACTTC
NA	TRBJ2-1	TRBV18	TRBD2	CASSPLAGGDEQFF	TGTGCCAGCTCACCCCTAGCGGGAGGGGATGAGCAGTTCTTC
NA	TRBJ2-2	TRBV7-6	NA	CASSSSVTGELFF	TGTGCCAGCAGCTCTAGCGTCACCGGGGAGCTGTTTTTT
NA	TRBJ1-3	TRBV28	TRBD1	CASTPGQHSGNTIYF	TGTGCCAGCACCCCGGGACAGCACTCTGGAAACACCATATATTTT
NA	TRBJ2-3	TRBV5-1	TRBD2	CASSTGTSVSTDTQYF	TGCGCCAGCAGCACAGGGACTAGCGTTAGCACAGATACGCAGTATTTT
NA	TRBJ1-5	TRBV28	NA	CASSLGDRQPQHF	TGTGCCAGCAGTTTAGGAGACCGCCAGCCCCAGCATTTT
NA	TRBJ1-4	TRBV5-1	NA	CASSLVHGANEKLFF	TGCGCCAGCAGCTTAGTGCACGGTGCTAATGAAAAACTGTTTTTT
NA	TRBJ2-2	TRBV19	TRBD2	CASSIGQLPGGGTGELFF	TGTGCCAGTAGTATAGGGCAACTCCCGGGAGGCGGCACCGGGGAGCTGTTTTTT
NA	TRBJ2-2	TRBV19	TRBD2	CASSKLAGVVTGELFF	TGTGCCAGTAGTAAACTAGCGGGAGTAGTCACCGGGGAGCTGTTTTTT
NA	TRBJ2-1	TRBV6-2/TRBV6-3	TRBD2	CASRSGLAGVWEYNEQFF	TGTGCCAGCCGTTCGGGACTAGCGGGAGTCTGGGAATACAATGAGCAGTTCTTC
few	TRBJ1-1	TRBV3-1/TRBV3-2	NA	CASRGGATEAFF	TGTGCCAGCAGGGGGGGAGCCACTGAAGCTTTCTTT
once	TRBJ2-2	TRBV4-1	TRBD2	CASSRTSGLNTGELFF	TGCGCCAGCAGCCGGACTAGCGGACTTAACACCGGGGAGCTGTTTTTT
NA	TRBJ2-3	TRBV28	NA	CASSTQTDTQYF	TGTGCCAGCAGCACCCAGACAGATACGCAGTATTTT
NA	TRBJ2-3	TRBV3-1/TRBV3-2	NA	CASTQTGETDTQYF	TGTGCCAGCACCCAAACCGGGGAAACAGATACGCAGTATTTT
NA	TRBJ1-1	TRBV28	TRBD1	CASGTSGGANTEAFF	TGTGCCAGCGGAACATCAGGGGGCGCGAACACTGAAGCTTTCTTT
NA	TRBJ1-1	TRBV29-1	NA	CSVKEEGTEAFF	TGCAGCGTGAAGGAGGAAGGCACTGAAGCTTTCTTT
NA	TRBJ1-1	TRBV5-1	TRBD1	CASSVQGGNTEAFF	TGCGCCAGCAGCGTGCAGGGGGGTAACACTGAAGCTTTCTTT
NA	TRBJ2-1	TRBV28	TRBD2	CASSPAAGVKDEQFF	TGTGCCAGCAGCCCCGCTGCGGGAGTTAAGGATGAGCAGTTCTTC
NA	TRBJ1-1	TRBV19	NA	CASSRDSAAAFF	TGTGCCAGTAGCAGAGACAGCGCCGCAGCTTTCTTT
NA	TRBJ2-1	TRBV29-1	TRBD1	CSGGTGVGNEQFF	TGCAGCGGGGGGACAGGGGTAGGCAATGAGCAGTTCTTC
NA	TRBJ2-7	TRBV15	TRBD2	CATSRGASGDAYEQYF	TGTGCCACCAGCAGGGGGGCTAGCGGGGACGCCTACGAGCAGTACTTC
NA	TRBJ2-7	TRBV19	TRBD2	CASTAGPSYEQYF	TGTGCCAGTACAGCGGGACCCTCCTACGAGCAGTACTTC
NA	TRBJ2-7	TRBV7-8	NA	CASSLADDSDYEQYF	TGTGCCAGCAGCTTAGCGGACGACAGCGACTACGAGCAGTACTTC
NA	TRBJ2-7	TRBV18	TRBD2	CASSPPGLTYEQYF	TGTGCCAGCTCACCACCGGGACTAACCTACGAGCAGTACTTC
NA	TRBJ2-1	TRBV7-3	TRBD2	CASSLIGLAGVNNYNEQFF	TGTGCCAGCAGCTTAATCGGGTTAGCGGGGGTGAATAATTACAATGAGCAGTTCTTC
NA	TRBJ1-6	TRBV3-1/TRBV3-2	NA	CASSQQDSPLHF	TGTGCCAGCAGCCAGCAGGATTCACCCCTCCACTTT
NA	TRBJ2-3	TRBV6-5	NA	CASSAGGDTDTQYF	TGTGCCAGCAGCGCAGGAGGAGACACAGATACGCAGTATTTT
NA	TRBJ1-1	TRBV11-3	TRBD1	CASSSGQGMAEAFF	TGTGCCAGCAGCTCGGGACAGGGAATGGCTGAAGCTTTCTTT
NA	TRBJ2-3	TRBV19	TRBD2	CASSDRGGRADTQYF	TGTGCCAGTAGTGACCGGGGGGGTCGAGCAGATACGCAGTATTTT
NA	TRBJ1-5	TRBV28	NA	CASSPPRQLNQPQHF	TGTGCCAGCAGCCCCCCCCGACAGCTTAATCAGCCCCAGCATTTT
NA	TRBJ2-7	TRBV3-1/TRBV3-2	NA	CASSQGGHGPYEQYF	TGTGCCAGCAGCCAAGGAGGACACGGACCCTACGAGCAGTACTTC
NA	TRBJ1-4	TRBV28	NA	CASNQQGNEKLFF	TGTGCCAGCAACCAACAGGGTAATGAAAAACTGTTTTTT
NA	TRBJ2-1	TRBV5-1	NA	CASSSDLNSYNEQFF	TGCGCCAGCAGCTCCGACTTAAACTCCTACAATGAGCAGTTCTTC
NA	TRBJ2-7	TRBV9	NA	CASSVVQGQLYEQYF	TGTGCCAGCAGCGTAGTTCAGGGTCAACTCTACGAGCAGTACTTC